The 27 T cell receptor beta chains below come from one sample, sequenced in a study of cytomegalovirus exposure and HLA in healthy donors. The study ran its PCR with 60 Vbeta and 13 Jbeta primers. Sequenced by immunoSEQ multiplex PCR; TCRdb stores in-frame clones only, minus some. The sample gives some 160,000 clones, over 80% of which show up once; 6.3% is in the top ten. Sequenced input: PBMCs. Receptors were obtained from a male donor in good health and CMV-seropositive.

The chain is built from TRBV15 and TRBJ2-7; 10 bases match TRBD2. The length of the CDR3 is 17 residues. V shed 1 base and J 0 bases; nucleotides not matched to a gene: 6. Germline assignment: CDR1 LNHNV and CDR2 YYDKDF (reference sequence). The CDR3 DNA is TGTGCCACCAGCAGAGGACTAGCGGGCTCAAGCTCCTACGAGCAGTACTTC. Its protein product is CATSRGLAGSSSYEQYF.

The CDR3, as DNA: TGTGCCAGCAGTTACTTTTCCTCAGATACGCAGTATTTT. Translated: CASSYFSSDTQYF. The chain couples TRBV6-5 to TRBJ2-3; no reliable D call. Germline CDR1 MNHEY, CDR2 SVGAGI. The CDR3 is made up of 13 amino acids. Trimming left V 1 base short and J 4 bases short, with 6 bases between.

The V and J genes are TRBV9 and TRBJ2-7, with a possible D match to TRBD2 (5 bases). Germline loops: CDR1 SGDLS, CDR2 YYNGEE. This CDR3 is 14 amino acids long. V lost 3 bases and J lost 4, with 14 bases in between. The DNA for the CDR3 is TGTGCCAGCAGCGCCTCCGGGGTCGGGTACGAGCAGTACTTC. This codes for CASSASGVGYEQYF.

This clone showed up just a few times. The chain links TRBV12-5 to TRBJ2-3; perhaps TRBD2 as D (5 bases). Trimming cost V 6 bases and J 7 bases, with 14 bases left between them. The germline gives CDR1 LGHNT, CDR2 FRNRAP. The CDR3 totals 13 residues. CDR3 sequence: CASGGLNANTQYF. The CDR3 DNA sequence: TGTGCTAGTGGAGGACTCAATGCGAATACGCAGTATTTT. Drawing the rest from reference TRBV12-5 and TRBJ2-3, the complete variable domain is DARVTQTPRHKVTEMGQEVTMRCQPILGHNTVFWYRQTMMQGLELLAYFRNRAPLDDSGMPKDRFSAEMPDATLATLKIQPSEPRDSAVYFCASGGLNANTQYFGPGTRLTVL.

The chain is built from TRBV27 and TRBJ1-5, with 7 bases that match TRBD1. This CDR3 has 16 amino acids. The germline gives CDR1 MNHEY, CDR2 SMNVEV (reference sequence). V dropped 1 base and J dropped 5; count of bases not matched to a gene: 8. The CDR3 nucleotides are TGTGCCAGCAGTTTATTTAAAAAGGACAGGCATCAGCCCCAGCATTTT. It codes for CASSLFKKDRHQPQHF.

This clone was recorded a few times. The rearrangement links TRBV5-1 to TRBJ1-1, with D hard to call. Germline V CDR1 and CDR2: SGHRS, YFSETQ. The CDR3 is made up of 14 amino acids. V lost 0 bases and J 0 bases, leaving 6 bases between the germline ends. CDR3 DNA sequence: TGCGCCAGCAGCTTGGTACAGCTGAACACTGAAGCTTTCTTT. It encodes CASSLVQLNTEAFF.

The chain links TRBV7-2 to TRBJ2-3; no clear D gene. The germline gives CDR1 SGHTA, CDR2 FQGNSA. The CDR3 length is 14 residues. Trimming stripped 1 base from V and 6 bases from J, with 11 bases between. The CDR3 here is CASSLVLAIDTQYF. The CDR3 nucleotides are TGTGCCAGCAGCTTAGTCCTCGCTATCGATACGCAGTATTTT.

The chain couples TRBV4-2 to TRBJ1-1; the D gene is possibly TRBD1 (5 bases). This CDR3 has 13 amino acids. Trimming took 4 bases from V and 0 from J, leaving 6 bases between them. Per the germline V gene, CDR1 is LGHNA and CDR2 is YNFKEQ. The CDR3 reads CASSPTVNTEAFF. CDR3 nucleotides: TGTGCCAGCAGCCCGACAGTGAACACTGAAGCTTTCTTT.

The rearrangement uses TRBV7-8 and TRBJ2-5; perhaps TRBD1 as D (6 bases). Germline loops: CDR1 SGHVS, CDR2 FQNEAQ. There are 14 residues in the CDR3. Trimming took off 5 bases at V and 4 bases at J, with 14 bases between the two ends. This chain's CDR3 is CASSPAGAGETQYF. CDR3 coding DNA: TGTGCCAGCAGCCCCGCAGGGGCTGGAGAGACCCAGTACTTC.

The chain couples TRBV30 to TRBJ2-5; D is unclear. This CDR3 contains 13 residues. Trimming left V 0 bases short and J 5 bases short, with 10 bases between. Germline assignment: CDR1 GTSNPN and CDR2 SVGIG (reference sequence). In nucleotides, the CDR3 is TGTGCCTGGAGTGTAGTGGTCGCGGAGACCCAGTACTTC. Protein sequence: CAWSVVVAETQYF.

The CDR3 loop reads CALTETGKDGYTF. In DNA form, the CDR3 reads TGTGCCTTAACCGAGACAGGGAAAGATGGCTACACCTTC. V gene TRBV28 combines with J gene TRBJ1-2, with TRBD1 matching over 7 bases. Germline values: CDR1 MDHEN, CDR2 SYDVKM. The V segment lost 11 bases and the J segment 6 bases; nucleotides outside the gene matches: 12. The CDR3 is 13 amino acids.

The DNA for the CDR3 is TGTGCCAGCAGCAGTCCCGGGACAGGAAGAACATGTGGCTATGGCTACACCTTC. Protein: CASSSPGTGRTCGYGYTF. V usage is TRBV21-1 and J usage is TRBJ1-2; whether TRBD1, the table's D call, matches the DNA was not checked. TRBV21-1 is noted as a pseudogene. The CDR3 length is 18 residues.

The DNA of the CDR3 is TGCAGTGCTAGGCCGGGGAATGAGCAGTTCTTC. Amino acids: CSARPGNEQFF. This chain links TRBV20-1 with TRBJ2-1; TRBD2 is a possible D gene (5 bases). CDR1 is DFQATT and CDR2 is SNEGSKA in the germline V gene (reference sequence). V was clipped by 3 bases and J by 7 bases, with 7 bases between them. The CDR3 runs 11 residues.

The rearrangement links TRBV11-1 to TRBJ2-3; a possible D gene is TRBD2 (6 bases). The germline V gene has CDR1 SGHAT and CDR2 FQDESV (reference sequence). This CDR3 comprises 16 residues. The germline V and J ends were trimmed by 1 base and 2 bases, with 13 bases remaining between them. Here the CDR3 DNA reads TGTGCCAGCAGCTTAGGCGGGAAGACCCTCACAGATACGCAGTATTTT. Residues: CASSLGGKTLTDTQYF.

J is TRBJ1-1 and V is TRBV28; no firm D call. The germline gives CDR1 MDHEN, CDR2 SYDVKM. V was trimmed by 4 bases and J by 0 bases, leaving 12 bases between them. The CDR3 is made up of 15 amino acids. CDR3 region: CASSSATSMNTEAFF. DNA for the CDR3: TGTGCCAGCAGTTCGGCGACAAGTATGAACACTGAAGCTTTCTTT.

In this sample, this clone turned up once. This chain joins TRBV10-3 and TRBJ2-7, with a weak D call TRBD1 (6 bases). The CDR3 consists of 13 residues. Germline V gene sequence: CDR1 ENHRY, CDR2 SYGVKD. The V and J ends lost 6 bases and 1 base respectively, with 10 bases between them. CDR3 sequence (DNA): TGTGCCATCAGGACGGACAGTTCCTACGAGCAGTACTTC. This sequence encodes CAIRTDSSYEQYF.

The chain joins TRBV28 to TRBJ1-5; D is ambiguous. Germline CDR1 and CDR2: MDHEN and SYDVKM. V gave up 4 bases and J gave up 4 bases, with 5 bases separating them. The CDR3 contains 12 residues. The CDR3 here is CASSSPNQPQHF. The CDR3 DNA sequence: TGTGCCAGCAGTTCCCCTAATCAGCCCCAGCATTTT.

The chain couples TRBV19 to TRBJ2-5; 13 positions agree with TRBD2. The germline V gene encodes CDR1 LNHDA and CDR2 SQIVND (reference sequence). This CDR3 is 15 amino acids long. With 7 bases clipped from V and 4 bases from J, the junction kept 6 bases outside the gene matches. The chain's CDR3 is CASNHRLAGGETQYF. CDR3 DNA sequence: TGTGCCAGTAACCACCGACTAGCGGGAGGAGAGACCCAGTACTTC. The whole variable domain, remainder taken from reference TRBV19 and TRBJ2-5, is DGGITQSPKYLFRKEGQNVTLSCEQNLNHDAMYWYRQDPGQGLRLIYYSQIVNDFQKGDIAEGYSVSREKKESFPLTVTSAQKNPTAFYLCASNHRLAGGETQYFGPGTRLLVL.

The rearrangement uses TRBV4-1 and TRBJ1-1; D might be TRBD1 (5 bases). Trimming took off 4 bases at V and 3 bases at J, with 15 bases between the two ends. The germline CDR1 and CDR2 sequences are MGHRA and YSYEKL. The CDR3 loop spans 15 amino acids. The CDR3 nucleotides read TGCGCCAGCAGCCGGCCGGGGGTCTGGGACACTGAAGCTTTCTTT. This codes for CASSRPGVWDTEAFF.

Details on this clone: An end of the junction does not agree with germline; a read error may underlie this. The chain recombines TRBV7-9 with TRBJ1-3; D is unresolved. Germline CDR1 reads SEHNR; CDR2 reads FQNEAQ (reference sequence). CDR3 size: 16 residues. CDR3 residues: CTSSFDSGIRGNTIYF. CDR3 sequence (DNA): TGTACCAGCAGCTTCGACTCGGGTATTCGAGGAAACACCATATATTTT.

This rearrangement joins TRBV2 to TRBJ1-1; D possibly corresponds to TRBD1 (5 bases). This CDR3 is built from 14 residues. V lost 10 bases, J lost 0 bases, and 15 bases lay in between. Per the germline V gene, CDR1 is SNHLY and CDR2 is FYNNEI. CDR3 protein: CAILRGGMNTEAFF. Here the CDR3 DNA reads TGTGCCATTTTAAGGGGAGGGATGAACACTGAAGCTTTCTTT.

V is TRBV7-3 and J is TRBJ2-2; 8 nucleotides align to TRBD1. Germline loops: CDR1 SGHTA, CDR2 FQGTGA. With 4 bases clipped from V and 3 bases from J, the junction kept 7 bases outside the gene matches. The CDR3 is made up of 16 amino acids. The CDR3 region has the DNA TGTGCCAGCAGCTCACAGGGGGAGCGCGACACCGGGGAGCTGTTTTTT. This encodes CASSSQGERDTGELFF.

The J gene is TRBJ2-1, the V gene TRBV29-1; D is ambiguous. CDR3 length equals 13 residues. V lost 7 bases to trimming and J lost 1 base, with 11 bases between them. The germline V gene encodes CDR1 SQVTM and CDR2 ANQGSEA. This chain's CDR3 is CSAVRSSYNEQFF. CDR3 DNA: TGCAGCGCGGTCCGTAGTTCCTACAATGAGCAGTTCTTC.

The chain couples TRBV7-3 to TRBJ1-6, with 8 nucleotides matching TRBD1. The CDR3 loop spans 14 amino acids. Germline trimming cut 5 bases from V and 9 bases from J; bases unmatched to any gene: 6. From germline, CDR1 is SGHTA and CDR2 FQGTGA. The CDR3 is CASSRTGSVSPLHF. Written as DNA, the CDR3 is TGTGCCAGCAGCCGGACAGGGAGCGTTTCACCCCTCCACTTT.

The V gene is TRBV6-1, the J gene TRBJ1-5; 8 nucleotides align to TRBD1. Germline loops: CDR1 MNHNS, CDR2 SASEGT. The CDR3 spans 15 residues. The V segment lost 7 bases and the J segment 4 bases; nucleotides outside the gene matches: 9. The CDR3 DNA sequence: TGTGCCAGCACCCCACGGACAGGGCCGAATCAGCCCCAGCATTTT. This translates into CASTPRTGPNQPQHF.

The sample holds a few counts of this clone. At one boundary the junction diverges from the germline segment, which might be a read error. This chain links TRBV7-9 with TRBJ2-2, with 13 bases fitting TRBD2. The CDR3 loop spans 18 amino acids. Germline-derived CDR1 and CDR2 are SEHNR and FQNEAQ (reference sequence). The chain's CDR3 is CSSSPPRTSGSYTGELFF. The DNA of the CDR3 is TGTTCCAGCAGCCCGCCGAGGACTAGCGGGAGTTACACCGGGGAGCTGTTTTTT.

J is TRBJ1-1 and V is TRBV6-5; tentative D call: TRBD1 (5 bases). The CDR3 extends over 15 amino acids. Germline V lookup: CDR1 MNHEY, CDR2 SVGAGI. The V and J ends lost 0 bases and 6 bases respectively, with 14 bases between them. CDR3 in amino acids: CASSYSAGRRAEAFF. The CDR3 region has the DNA TGTGCCAGCAGTTACTCGGCAGGGCGTCGGGCTGAAGCTTTCTTT.